Listed below are T cell receptor beta chains from one sample, sequenced in a study of early T cells in non-severe SARS-CoV-2 infection. TCRdb analysed the 5' RACE reads with MiXCR anew, one entry per CDR3 protein. Of 75,000 to 90,000 distinct CDR3 sequences in the sample, roughly 13% are singletons; the top ten hold 1.1%. Sequencing was performed on whole blood. Source of these receptors: an adult who was a healthcare worker with PCR-confirmed SARS-CoV-2 infection or an uninfected control (not recorded which). CDR3s include the opening cysteine and the closing phenylalanine or tryptophan. D genes are given only for firm matches. Clone size appears in some rows only: once, few, many, or a class for an expanded clone.

len,v_gene,abundance,j_gene,d_gene,CDR3nt,CDR3aa
12,TRBV5-1,many,TRBJ2-1,-,TGCGCCAGCAGCTTCTCGGGCAATGAGCAGTTCTTC,CASSFSGNEQFF
12,TRBV30,many,TRBJ1-2,-,TGTGCCTGGAGTGGAGACAGGCATGGCTACACCTTC,CAWSGDRHGYTF
13,TRBV7-9,many,TRBJ2-1,-,TGTGCCAGCACCCCAGGGTCCTACAATGAGCAGTTCTTC,CASTPGSYNEQFF
13,TRBV28,-,TRBJ1-1,-,TGTGCCAGCATTTTTACTTTGAACACTGAAGCTTTCTTT,CASIFTLNTEAFF
13,TRBV28,few,TRBJ1-2,-,TGTGCCAGCAGTTTGGCAGGCAACTATGGCTACACCTTC,CASSLAGNYGYTF
16,TRBV5-4,-,TRBJ2-3,-,TGTGCCAGCAGCTTGGCCAAGGGCGCGGGCACAGATACGCAGTATTTT,CASSLAKGAGTDTQYF
11,TRBV29-1,many,TRBJ1-2,-,TGCAGCTTCTCCGGGACGGGTGGCTACACCTTC,CSFSGTGGYTF
14,TRBV27,-,TRBJ2-5,TRBD1,TGTGCCAGCAGTTCAGGGGGCGCGGTATCGACCCAGTACTTC,CASSSGGAVSTQYF
13,TRBV6-6,-,TRBJ2-7,-,TGTGCCAGCAGGGTCCAGATTTCTAACGAGCAGTACTTC,CASRVQISNEQYF
15,TRBV7-2,-,TRBJ2-2,-,TGTGCCAGCAGCTTTCTTGGCAGGGCGGCCGGGGAGCTGTTTTTT,CASSFLGRAAGELFF
13,TRBV28,many,TRBJ2-7,-,TGTGCCAGCAAAAACAGTTTTCGGAACGAGCAGTACTTC,CASKNSFRNEQYF
14,TRBV10-3,few,TRBJ2-2,TRBD2,TGTGCCACGGTAGCGGGAAGAGGATCCGGGGAGCTGTTTTTT,CATVAGRGSGELFF
13,TRBV9,few,TRBJ2-2,-,TGTGCCAGCAGCGTAGACGGTGGGCGGGAGCTGTTTTTT,CASSVDGGRELFF
11,TRBV2,-,TRBJ2-7,-,TGTGCCAGCAGTCCTGCATACGAGCAGTACTTC,CASSPAYEQYF
15,TRBV3-1,few,TRBJ2-7,TRBD2,TGTGCCAGCAGCCAAGAAGTACTAGCGAACTACGAGCAGTACTTC,CASSQEVLANYEQYF
14,TRBV29-1,many,TRBJ2-3,-,TGCAGCATTGGAGGGGCCGCTACCACAGATACGCAGTATTTT,CSIGGAATTDTQYF
13,TRBV18,-,TRBJ1-4,TRBD1,TGTGCCAGCTCACCAACAGGGGATGAAAAACTGTTTTTT,CASSPTGDEKLFF
16,TRBV25-1,-,TRBJ1-2,TRBD1,TGTGCCAGCGGTGGGGCAGGGGGTTTGTTTGCGGGCGGCTACACCTTC,CASGGAGGLFAGGYTF
15,TRBV27,many,TRBJ2-1,-,TGTGCCAGCAGTAACGAGAGGCTAAATCGCAATGAGCAGTTCTTC,CASSNERLNRNEQFF
11,TRBV29-1,many,TRBJ1-1,-,TGCAGCGGAACAGGGAACACTGAAGCTTTCTTT,CSGTGNTEAFF